This T cell receptor beta chain was sequenced for a study of T cells expressing NK-cell markers. Study details: Underlying the TCR beta repertoires were sorted CD3+CD56+NKG2C+, CD3+CD56+NKG2C- and CD3+CD56-NKG2C+ T cells. Study-wide results and caveats: Of CD8+ T cells, about 1.0-8% belonged to dominant NKG2C+ clonotypes in six or seven donors.

The cDNA for TCR beta came from 5'RACE template switching with UMIs. Each CDR3 protein gets one entry in TCRdb, which reprocessed the 5' RACE reads and gives no DNA. This table lists some 150,000 distinct CDR3 sequences. This CDR3 comprises 13 residues. About this clonotype: What it recognizes is unknown.

The TCR sequence derives from a woman aged 50 to 60 in good health. This chain connects TRBV12-3 or TRBV12-4 to TRBJ2-1; TCRdb gives TRBD1 as the D gene, but with no DNA this cannot be confirmed. Source material: blood T cells: a sorted CD56 or NKG2C T cell subset, CD4+ or CD8+ T cells, or bulk PBMC T cells (not recorded which). The CDR3 is CASSHGTYNEQFF.